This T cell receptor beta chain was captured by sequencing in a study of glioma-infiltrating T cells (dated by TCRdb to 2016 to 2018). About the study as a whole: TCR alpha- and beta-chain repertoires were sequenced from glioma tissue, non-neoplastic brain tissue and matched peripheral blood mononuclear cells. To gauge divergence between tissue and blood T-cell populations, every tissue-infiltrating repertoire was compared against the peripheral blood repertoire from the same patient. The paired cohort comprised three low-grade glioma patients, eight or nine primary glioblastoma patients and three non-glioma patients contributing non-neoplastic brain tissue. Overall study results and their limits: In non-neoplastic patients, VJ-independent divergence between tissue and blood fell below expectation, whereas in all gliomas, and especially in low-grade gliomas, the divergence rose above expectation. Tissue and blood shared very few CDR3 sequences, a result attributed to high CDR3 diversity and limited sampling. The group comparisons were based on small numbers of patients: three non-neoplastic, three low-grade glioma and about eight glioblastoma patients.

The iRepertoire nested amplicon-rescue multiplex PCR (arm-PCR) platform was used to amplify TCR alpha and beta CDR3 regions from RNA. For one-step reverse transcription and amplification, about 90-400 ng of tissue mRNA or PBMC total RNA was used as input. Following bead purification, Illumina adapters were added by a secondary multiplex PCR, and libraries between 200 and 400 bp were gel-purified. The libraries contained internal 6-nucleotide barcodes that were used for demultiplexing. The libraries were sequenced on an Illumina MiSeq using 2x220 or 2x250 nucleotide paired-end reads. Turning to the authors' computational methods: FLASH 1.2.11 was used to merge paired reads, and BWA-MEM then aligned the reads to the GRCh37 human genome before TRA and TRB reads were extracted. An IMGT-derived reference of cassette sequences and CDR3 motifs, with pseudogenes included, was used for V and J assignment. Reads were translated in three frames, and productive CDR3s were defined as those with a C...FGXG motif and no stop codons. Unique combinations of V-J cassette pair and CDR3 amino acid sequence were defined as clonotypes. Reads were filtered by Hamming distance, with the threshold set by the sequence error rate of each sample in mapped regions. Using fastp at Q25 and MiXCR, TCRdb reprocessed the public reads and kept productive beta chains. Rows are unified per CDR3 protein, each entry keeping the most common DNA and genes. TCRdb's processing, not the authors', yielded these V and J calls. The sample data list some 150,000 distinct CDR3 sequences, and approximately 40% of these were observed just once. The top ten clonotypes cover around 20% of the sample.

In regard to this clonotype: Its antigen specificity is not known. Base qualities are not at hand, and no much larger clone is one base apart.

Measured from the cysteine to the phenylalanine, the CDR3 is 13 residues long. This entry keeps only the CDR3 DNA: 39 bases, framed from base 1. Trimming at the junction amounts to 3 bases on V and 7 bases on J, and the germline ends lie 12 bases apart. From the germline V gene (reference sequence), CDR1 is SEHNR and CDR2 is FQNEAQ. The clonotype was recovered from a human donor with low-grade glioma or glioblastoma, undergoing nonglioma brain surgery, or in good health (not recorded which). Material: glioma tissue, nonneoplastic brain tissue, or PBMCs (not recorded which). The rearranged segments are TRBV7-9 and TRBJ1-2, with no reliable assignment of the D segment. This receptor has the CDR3 CASSFSRGGGYTF. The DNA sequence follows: TGTGCCAGCAGCTTTAGCCGGGGAGGTGGCTACACCTTC.